These T cell receptor beta chains were read from a single sample in a study of post-analysis software for immune sequencing data. MiXCR, applied by TCRdb to the PCR reads, yields one record per CDR3 protein. The sample lists about 200,000 distinct CDR3 sequences; over 25% were seen once. The source material was blood. All receptors derive from a girl aged 2-17 years with multiple sclerosis. The CDR3 runs from the conserved cysteine through the conserved F or W. Fields, in order: CDR3 protein, CDR3 DNA, J gene, V gene, clone size, D gene. A D gene is named only where the DNA matches it firmly. The size of a clone is reported for some rows only, either as once, few or many, or as a class for expanded clones.

cdr3_aa: CASSYSTGGRTEAFF; cdr3_nt: TGTGCCAGCAGTTACTCAACAGGGGGAAGGACTGAAGCTTTCTTT; j_call: TRBJ1-1; v_call: TRBV6-5; clone_size: many; d_call: TRBD1
cdr3_aa: CASSLIGETLYF; cdr3_nt: TGTGCCAGCAGTTTAATCGGAGAGACCCTGTACTTC; j_call: TRBJ2-5; v_call: TRBV28; clone_size: -; d_call: -
cdr3_aa: CASRHIAGGDTGGLFF; cdr3_nt: TGTGCCAGCAGGCATATAGCGGGAGGGGACACCGGGGGGCTGTTTTTT; j_call: TRBJ2-2; v_call: TRBV27; clone_size: once; d_call: TRBD2
cdr3_aa: CASTQNDEQFF; cdr3_nt: TGCGCCAGCACCCAAAACGATGAGCAGTTCTTC; j_call: TRBJ2-1; v_call: TRBV5-1; clone_size: many; d_call: -
cdr3_aa: CSASELGGQLNEKLFF; cdr3_nt: TGCAGTGCTAGTGAGCTGGGCGGGCAGTTGAATGAAAAACTGTTTTTT; j_call: TRBJ1-4; v_call: TRBV20-1; clone_size: -; d_call: -
cdr3_aa: CASSSPQGTEAFF; cdr3_nt: TGTGCCAGCAGCTCGCCTCAGGGCACTGAAGCTTTCTTT; j_call: TRBJ1-1; v_call: TRBV7-9; clone_size: few; d_call: -
cdr3_aa: CASSPPWWGLSYEQYF; cdr3_nt: TGTGCCAGCAGTCCCCCATGGTGGGGGCTCTCCTACGAGCAGTACTTC; j_call: TRBJ2-7; v_call: TRBV28; clone_size: -; d_call: -
cdr3_aa: CSVEGRRDGSDTQYF; cdr3_nt: TGCAGCGTTGAAGGTCGGCGGGATGGGTCAGATACGCAGTATTTT; j_call: TRBJ2-3; v_call: TRBV29-1; clone_size: many; d_call: -
cdr3_aa: CSVVGKRRETQYF; cdr3_nt: TGCAGCGTTGTAGGGAAAAGGAGAGAGACCCAGTACTTC; j_call: TRBJ2-5; v_call: TRBV29-1; clone_size: -; d_call: -
cdr3_aa: CASSGQASNQPQHF; cdr3_nt: TGCGCCAGCAGCGGGCAGGCAAGCAATCAGCCCCAGCATTTT; j_call: TRBJ1-5; v_call: TRBV4-1; clone_size: many; d_call: -
cdr3_aa: CSARDRTSGIYNEQFF; cdr3_nt: TGCAGTGCTAGGGATAGGACTAGCGGGATCTACAATGAGCAGTTCTTC; j_call: TRBJ2-1; v_call: TRBV20-1; clone_size: few; d_call: TRBD2
cdr3_aa: CASSITGTASYEQYF; cdr3_nt: TGCGCCAGCAGCATTACCGGGACAGCCTCCTACGAGCAGTACTTC; j_call: TRBJ2-7; v_call: TRBV5-1; clone_size: many; d_call: TRBD1
cdr3_aa: CASTFGTATNEKLFF; cdr3_nt: TGTGCCAGCACCTTCGGGACAGCAACTAATGAAAAACTGTTTTTT; j_call: TRBJ1-4; v_call: TRBV2; clone_size: -; d_call: TRBD1
cdr3_aa: CASSPTTGGITEAFF; cdr3_nt: TGTGCCAGCAGCCCAACGACAGGGGGGATCACTGAAGCTTTCTTT; j_call: TRBJ1-1; v_call: TRBV7-8; clone_size: -; d_call: TRBD1
cdr3_aa: CASTRDRVPQETQYF; cdr3_nt: TGTGCCAGCACACGAGACAGGGTCCCCCAAGAGACCCAGTACTTC; j_call: TRBJ2-5; v_call: TRBV2; clone_size: -; d_call: TRBD1
cdr3_aa: CASSQDGGLGYNEQFF; cdr3_nt: TGCGCCAGCAGCCAAGATGGGGGACTAGGTTACAATGAGCAGTTCTTC; j_call: TRBJ2-1; v_call: TRBV4-1; clone_size: many; d_call: TRBD2
cdr3_aa: CASSLPLAGYNEQFF; cdr3_nt: TGCGCCAGCAGCCTGCCGCTAGCGGGTTACAATGAGCAGTTCTTC; j_call: TRBJ2-1; v_call: TRBV5-1; clone_size: -; d_call: TRBD2
cdr3_aa: CASSTGLGATEQFF; cdr3_nt: TGTGCCAGCAGCACGGGACTAGGGGCCACTGAGCAGTTCTTC; j_call: TRBJ2-1; v_call: TRBV7-3; clone_size: many; d_call: TRBD2
cdr3_aa: CAGSPVTARGAFF; cdr3_nt: TGTGCCGGCAGTCCAGTGACCGCACGGGGAGCTTTCTTT; j_call: TRBJ1-1; v_call: TRBV2; clone_size: -; d_call: -
cdr3_aa: CASSLSSRFGTDTQYF; cdr3_nt: TGTGCCAGCAGTTTAAGTTCCCGCTTTGGCACAGATACGCAGTATTTT; j_call: TRBJ2-3; v_call: TRBV27; clone_size: -; d_call: -
cdr3_aa: CASSFTGGAEAFF; cdr3_nt: TGTGCCAGCAGTTTTACGGGGGGAGCTGAAGCTTTCTTT; j_call: TRBJ1-1; v_call: TRBV7-3; clone_size: many; d_call: -
cdr3_aa: CASSLGIANYNEQFF; cdr3_nt: TGTGCCAGCAGCTTAGGGATAGCTAACTACAATGAGCAGTTCTTC; j_call: TRBJ2-1; v_call: TRBV7-8; clone_size: -; d_call: -
cdr3_aa: CASIPTGAGTQYF; cdr3_nt: TGTGCCAGCATCCCCACAGGAGCGGGAACGCAGTATTTT; j_call: TRBJ2-3; v_call: TRBV6-2/TRBV6-3; clone_size: once; d_call: TRBD2
cdr3_aa: CASSYRRNPLGGNTEAFF; cdr3_nt: TGTGCCAGCAGTTACCGAAGAAATCCACTGGGCGGGAACACTGAAGCTTTCTTT; j_call: TRBJ1-1; v_call: TRBV6-2/TRBV6-3; clone_size: few; d_call: -
cdr3_aa: CASSFLREGRNEQFF; cdr3_nt: TGTGCCAGCAGTTTCTTGCGGGAGGGAAGGAATGAGCAGTTCTTC; j_call: TRBJ2-1; v_call: TRBV28; clone_size: -; d_call: TRBD2
cdr3_aa: CASSFGQGFVGAFF; cdr3_nt: TGTGCCAGCAGTTTCGGACAGGGGTTTGTGGGGGCTTTCTTT; j_call: TRBJ1-1; v_call: TRBV27; clone_size: -; d_call: TRBD1
cdr3_aa: CASSLGATTNEKLFF; cdr3_nt: TGCGCCAGCAGCTTGGGCGCCACAACTAATGAAAAACTGTTTTTT; j_call: TRBJ1-4; v_call: TRBV5-1; clone_size: few; d_call: -
cdr3_aa: CASSSPAGGQETQYF; cdr3_nt: TGTGCCAGCAGTTCGCCAGCGGGGGGACAAGAGACCCAGTACTTC; j_call: TRBJ2-5; v_call: TRBV28; clone_size: -; d_call: TRBD2
cdr3_aa: CASSLRDRDPDTQYF; cdr3_nt: TGTGCCAGTAGTCTGCGGGACAGGGACCCAGATACGCAGTATTTT; j_call: TRBJ2-3; v_call: TRBV19; clone_size: few; d_call: TRBD1
cdr3_aa: CASSPGVSYEQYF; cdr3_nt: TGCGCCAGCAGTCCGGGAGTCTCCTACGAGCAGTACTTC; j_call: TRBJ2-7; v_call: TRBV5-1; clone_size: -; d_call: -
cdr3_aa: CASSLDHGRVDTQYF; cdr3_nt: TGTGCCAGCAGCTTAGATCATGGGAGGGTGGATACGCAGTATTTT; j_call: TRBJ2-3; v_call: TRBV11-2; clone_size: -; d_call: TRBD2
cdr3_aa: CSVNLAGVGEYEQFF; cdr3_nt: TGCAGCGTTAACCTAGCGGGAGTCGGGGAGTATGAGCAGTTCTTC; j_call: TRBJ2-1; v_call: TRBV29-1; clone_size: many; d_call: TRBD2
cdr3_aa: CASSLLVGTDTQYF; cdr3_nt: TGTGCCAGCAGTTTGTTAGTGGGCACAGATACGCAGTATTTT; j_call: TRBJ2-3; v_call: TRBV27; clone_size: -; d_call: -
cdr3_aa: CASSLLASGSDTQYF; cdr3_nt: TGCGCCAGCAGCTTGCTGGCTAGCGGGAGTGATACGCAGTATTTT; j_call: TRBJ2-3; v_call: TRBV5-1; clone_size: -; d_call: TRBD2
cdr3_aa: CASSLGRGRNQPQHF; cdr3_nt: TGCGCCAGCAGCTTGGGCAGGGGTCGGAATCAGCCCCAGCATTTT; j_call: TRBJ1-5; v_call: TRBV5-1; clone_size: -; d_call: -
cdr3_aa: CASGSGLAGGELFF; cdr3_nt: TGTGCCAGCGGTTCGGGACTAGCGGGCGGGGAGCTGTTTTTT; j_call: TRBJ2-2; v_call: TRBV7-9; clone_size: -; d_call: TRBD2
cdr3_aa: CAISDTGKMTEAFF; cdr3_nt: TGTGCCATCAGTGACACGGGGAAGATGACTGAAGCTTTCTTT; j_call: TRBJ1-1; v_call: TRBV10-3; clone_size: -; d_call: -
cdr3_aa: CASSLRGLEKLFF; cdr3_nt: TGTGCCAGCAGCCTCCGGGGCTTGGAAAAACTGTTTTTT; j_call: TRBJ1-4; v_call: TRBV3-1; clone_size: -; d_call: -
cdr3_aa: CASSPDSTAKLFF; cdr3_nt: TGTGCCAGCAGTCCGGACAGTACGGCAAAACTGTTTTTT; j_call: TRBJ1-4; v_call: TRBV28; clone_size: many; d_call: -
cdr3_aa: CASGLDSPAEAFF; cdr3_nt: TGTGCCAGCGGTTTAGATAGTCCCGCTGAAGCTTTCTTT; j_call: TRBJ1-1; v_call: TRBV28; clone_size: once; d_call: -
cdr3_aa: CASSAGAGYEQYF; cdr3_nt: TGCGCCAGCTCTGCAGGGGCCGGCTACGAGCAGTACTTC; j_call: TRBJ2-7; v_call: TRBV5-1; clone_size: few; d_call: -
cdr3_aa: CARSGEQQPQHF; cdr3_nt: TGCGCCAGAAGCGGGGAGCAACAGCCCCAGCATTTT; j_call: TRBJ1-5; v_call: TRBV4-1; clone_size: many; d_call: -
cdr3_aa: CASSLEGLAGGQETQYF; cdr3_nt: TGTGCCAGCAGTCTAGAGGGACTAGCGGGAGGCCAAGAGACCCAGTACTTC; j_call: TRBJ2-5; v_call: TRBV6-1; clone_size: -; d_call: TRBD2
cdr3_aa: CSALRQGQPQHF; cdr3_nt: TGCAGTGCTCTACGACAGGGTCAGCCCCAGCATTTT; j_call: TRBJ1-5; v_call: TRBV20-1; clone_size: few; d_call: TRBD1
cdr3_aa: CASSPWVSTGAGANVLTF; cdr3_nt: TGCGCCAGCAGCCCGTGGGTGTCAACGGGGGCTGGGGCCAACGTCCTGACTTTC; j_call: TRBJ2-6; v_call: TRBV5-1; clone_size: -; d_call: -